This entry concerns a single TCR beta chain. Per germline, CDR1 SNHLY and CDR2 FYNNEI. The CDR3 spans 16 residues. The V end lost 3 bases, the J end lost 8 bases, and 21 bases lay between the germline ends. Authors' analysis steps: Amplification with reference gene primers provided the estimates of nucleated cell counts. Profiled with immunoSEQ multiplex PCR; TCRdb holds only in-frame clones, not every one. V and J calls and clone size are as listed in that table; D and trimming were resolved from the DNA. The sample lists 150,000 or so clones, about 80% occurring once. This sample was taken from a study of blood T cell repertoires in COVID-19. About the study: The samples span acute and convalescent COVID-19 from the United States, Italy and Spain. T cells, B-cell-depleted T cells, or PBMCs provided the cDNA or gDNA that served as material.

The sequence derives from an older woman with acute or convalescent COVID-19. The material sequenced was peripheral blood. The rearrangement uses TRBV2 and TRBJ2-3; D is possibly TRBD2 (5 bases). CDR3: CASSDYGPGNSGTQYF. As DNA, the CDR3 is TGTGCCAGCAGTGATTACGGGCCGGGGAATTCTGGTACGCAGTATTTT.